A single sample gave rise to the 15 T cell receptor beta chains below, sequenced in a study of technical replicates of blood from several donors. The data were produced by immunoSEQ multiplex PCR, yet TCRdb's version contains in-frame clones alone and is incomplete. The data contain approximately 81,000 clones, 96% of them singletons. Source material: T cells isolated from PBMCs. The receptors originated from a human donor in good health.

The chain employs TRBV27 and TRBJ2-3; 9 bases fit TRBD1. The length of the CDR3 is 15 residues. Trimming removed 5 bases from V and 5 bases from J; junction bases left unmatched: 8. Germline V lookup: CDR1 MNHEY, CDR2 SMNVEV (reference sequence). The CDR3 DNA follows: TGTGCCAGCAGTCCCCTTATGGGACAGGGAGATACGCAGTATTTT. Its translation: CASSPLMGQGDTQYF.

V usage is TRBV10-3 and J usage is TRBJ1-4; weak D call: TRBD1 (6 bases). The CDR3 has 16 residues. Germline lookup yields CDR1 ENHRY and CDR2 SYGVKD. V gave up 2 bases and J gave up 5 bases, with 15 bases separating them. CDR3 residues: CAISEQPGVPNEKLFF. The CDR3 DNA sequence: TGTGCCATCAGTGAGCAGCCAGGGGTGCCGAATGAAAAACTGTTTTTT.

V is TRBV4-2 and J is TRBJ2-7; 7 nucleotides match TRBD2. J lost 10 bases, V lost 1 base, and 4 bases had no gene match. CDR1 and CDR2 (germline): LGHNA, YNFKEQ. The CDR3 spans 12 residues. The CDR3 loop is CASSQGERGQYF. The CDR3 bases are TGTGCCAGCAGCCAAGGAGAGCGGGGCCAGTACTTC.

The chain joins TRBV25-1 to TRBJ2-5; D ambiguous. The CDR3 has 11 amino acids. Germline assignment: CDR1 MGHDK and CDR2 SYGVNS. Trimming removed 4 bases from V and 5 bases from J, with 5 bases in between. CDR3 sequence reads: CASSVRETQYF. DNA of the CDR3: TGTGCCAGCAGTGTGCGGGAGACCCAGTACTTC.

The genes are TRBV7-3 and TRBJ2-3, with 9 bases aligning to TRBD2. Germline V lookup: CDR1 SGHTA, CDR2 FQGTGA. The CDR3 consists of 17 residues. J was trimmed by 4 bases and V by 2 bases; bases with no gene match: 10. For the CDR3, the DNA is TGTGCCAGCAGCTTATTTGGCGGGAGGGAATTGGCAGATACGCAGTATTTT. Translating it yields CASSLFGGRELADTQYF.

The rearrangement links TRBV28 to TRBJ2-3; 14 positions match TRBD2. Per germline, CDR1 MDHEN and CDR2 SYDVKM. This CDR3 region has 16 residues. V dropped 3 bases and J dropped 4; count of bases not matched to a gene: 3. CDR3 in DNA: TGTGCCAGCAGTTTTCCGGGACTAGCGGGAGCAGATACGCAGTATTTT. It yields the protein CASSFPGLAGADTQYF.

V and J are TRBV7-9 and TRBJ1-1, with 9 bases that match TRBD1. Germline V gives CDR1 SEHNR, CDR2 FQNEAQ (reference sequence). J was trimmed by 5 bases and V by 5 bases; bases with no gene match: 9. The CDR3 length is 15 residues. In DNA form, the CDR3 reads TGTGCCAGCAGCCTCGGGACAGGGAATAAGACTGAAGCTTTCTTT. This encodes CASSLGTGNKTEAFF.

This chain links TRBV11-2 with TRBJ2-7, with 10 bases matching TRBD1. This CDR3 comprises 15 residues. From germline, CDR1 is SGHAT and CDR2 FQNNGV. V dropped 5 bases and J dropped 0; count of bases not matched to a gene: 4. The CDR3 region is CASSPRTGGSYEQYF. The CDR3 DNA reads as TGTGCCAGCAGCCCACGGACAGGGGGCTCCTACGAGCAGTACTTC.

The chain uses TRBV25-1 and TRBJ1-4; no firm D call. V was trimmed by 3 bases and J by 10 bases, leaving 12 bases between them. This CDR3 is 13 amino acids long. Germline CDR1 and CDR2: MGHDK and SYGVNS. This chain's CDR3 is CASSEARGRKLFF. CDR3 nucleotides: TGTGCCAGCAGTGAGGCTCGCGGGAGAAAACTGTTTTTT. The full variable domain, with the rest looked up from reference TRBV25-1 and TRBJ1-4, is EADIYQTPRYLVIGTGKKITLECSQTMGHDKMYWYQQDPGMELHLIHYSYGVNSTEKGDLSSESTVSRIRTEHFPLTLESARPSHTSQYLCASSEARGRKLFFGSGTQLSVL.

This CDR3 reads CASSQGTGWRGTEAFF. The CDR3 nucleotides read TGTGCCAGCAGCCAAGGGACAGGATGGAGGGGCACTGAAGCTTTCTTT. The rearrangement links TRBV14 to TRBJ1-1; 7 positions match TRBD1. The germline V gene has CDR1 SGHDN and CDR2 FVKESK. Trimming at V came to 1 base and at J to 4 bases, leaving 9 bases not matched to a gene. The CDR3 covers 16 residues.

This rearrangement joins TRBV27 to TRBJ2-7; D is unresolved. The CDR3 totals 12 residues. The germline gives CDR1 MNHEY, CDR2 SMNVEV (reference sequence). V gave up 6 bases and J gave up 0 bases, with 6 bases separating them. As DNA, the CDR3 is TGTGCCAGCAGGACAACCTCCTACGAGCAGTACTTC. Translation gives CASRTTSYEQYF.

As for this clone: A read error may account for a junction end that differs from germline. This rearrangement joins TRBV10-3 to TRBJ1-5; 8 nucleotides align to TRBD1. The CDR3 consists of 14 residues. The germline V gene encodes CDR1 ENHRY and CDR2 SYGVKD. In DNA form, the CDR3 reads TGTGCCATCGGTGACAGGGGTAAAATGCAGCCCCAGCATTTT. It codes for CAIGDRGKMQPQHF.

V is TRBV29-1 and J is TRBJ2-7; D is possibly TRBD1 (5 bases). The CDR3 contains 11 residues. V was cut by 4 bases and J by 4 bases, with 8 bases left in between. Germline CDR1 and CDR2: SQVTM and ANQGSEA. CDR3 residues: CSVVKGYEQYF. CDR3 sequence (DNA): TGCAGCGTTGTCAAGGGGTACGAGCAGTACTTC.

The chain recombines TRBV27 with TRBJ1-4; D might be TRBD1 (6 bases). The CDR3 extends over 14 amino acids. Trimming took 5 bases from V and 6 from J, leaving 13 bases between them. Germline V lookup: CDR1 MNHEY, CDR2 SMNVEV (reference sequence). CDR3 sequence: CASSPVSGDEKLFF. Written as DNA, the CDR3 is TGTGCCAGCAGTCCGGTCTCAGGGGATGAAAAACTGTTTTTT.

The chain links TRBV10-3 to TRBJ2-7, with D perhaps TRBD2 (6 bases). Deletions cut 0 bases from V and 4 bases from J, with 22 bases between. This CDR3 region has 18 residues. Germline CDR1 ENHRY, CDR2 SYGVKD. CDR3 amino acids: CAISESILQALAIYEQYF. The CDR3 bases are TGTGCCATCAGTGAGTCGATTCTACAGGCACTAGCAATATACGAGCAGTACTTC.